This T cell receptor beta chain was observed in a study of T cells in Graves' hyperthyroidism and ophthalmopathy. Trimming stripped 4 bases from V and 7 bases from J, with 13 bases between. Per germline, CDR1 LGHDT and CDR2 YNNKEL (reference sequence). The CDR3 is 14 amino acids. Patients with uncontrolled infections, other autoimmune diseases, pregnancy or lactation were excluded. Researchers amplified the TCR beta CDR3 regions from RNA transcripts. The TCR CDR3 was amplified in a first-round RT-PCR using the HTBI primer set. TCRdb re-derived calls from the multiplex PCR reads in MiXCR, one entry per CDR3 protein. The sample shows fewer than 850,000 distinct CDR3 sequences, 17% of them seen only once. This clonotype occurred many times.

Source material: blood. The TCR comes from a man in his fifties or sixties with Graves' hyperthyroidism. The genes are TRBV3-1 and TRBJ1-4; D remains ambiguous. The CDR3 nucleotides are TGTGCCAGCAGCCTCGGGTCCTCACGTGAAAAACTGTTTTTT. It is translated as CASSLGSSREKLFF.